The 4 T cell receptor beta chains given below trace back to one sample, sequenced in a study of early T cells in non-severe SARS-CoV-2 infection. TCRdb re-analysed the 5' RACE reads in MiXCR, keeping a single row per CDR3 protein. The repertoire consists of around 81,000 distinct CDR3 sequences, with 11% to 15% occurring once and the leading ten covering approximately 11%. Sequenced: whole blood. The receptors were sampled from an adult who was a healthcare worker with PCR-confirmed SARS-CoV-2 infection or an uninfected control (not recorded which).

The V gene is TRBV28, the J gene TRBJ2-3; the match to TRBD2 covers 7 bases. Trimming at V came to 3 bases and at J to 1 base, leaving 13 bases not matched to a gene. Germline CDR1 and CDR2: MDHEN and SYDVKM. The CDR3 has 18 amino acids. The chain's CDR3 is CASSFPFAAGYRTDTQYF. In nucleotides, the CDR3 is TGTGCCAGCAGTTTTCCGTTTGCAGCGGGGTACCGCACAGATACGCAGTATTTT. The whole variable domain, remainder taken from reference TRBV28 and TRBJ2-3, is DVKVTQSSRYLVKRTGEKVFLECVQDMDHENMFWYRQDPGLGLRLIYFSYDVKMKEKGDIPEGYSVSREKKERFSLILESASTNQTSMYLCASSFPFAAGYRTDTQYFGPGTRLTVL.

The CDR3 sequence: CASSQDREHEQYF. The CDR3 DNA reads as TGCGCCAGCAGCCAAGACAGGGAGCACGAGCAGTACTTC. The V gene is TRBV4-3, the J gene TRBJ2-7; D may match TRBD1 or TRBD2 (5 bases each). CDR1 and CDR2 from the germline V gene are LGHNA and YSLEER. The CDR3 covers 13 residues. The V gene lost 0 bases and the J gene lost 5 bases, with 8 bases spanning the gap.

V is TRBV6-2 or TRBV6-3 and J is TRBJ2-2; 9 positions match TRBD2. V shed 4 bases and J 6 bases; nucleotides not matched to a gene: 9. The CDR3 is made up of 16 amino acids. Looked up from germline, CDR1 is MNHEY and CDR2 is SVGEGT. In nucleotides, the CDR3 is TGTGCCAGCAGTTCCCCTGGCGGGGGGGATTCCGGGGAGCTGTTTTTT. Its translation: CASSSPGGGDSGELFF.

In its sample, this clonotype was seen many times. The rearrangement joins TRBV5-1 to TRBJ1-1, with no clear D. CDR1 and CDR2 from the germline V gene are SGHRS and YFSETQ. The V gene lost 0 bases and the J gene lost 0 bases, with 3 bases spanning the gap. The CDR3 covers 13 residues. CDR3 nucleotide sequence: TGCGCCAGCAGCTTGGGTGTGAACACTGAAGCTTTCTTT. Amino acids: CASSLGVNTEAFF.